The 23 T cell receptor beta chains below all came from one sample that was sequenced in a study of T-cell memory formation after mild COVID-19. TCRdb redid the calling of the 5' RACE reads with MiXCR, one entry per CDR3 protein. The data show around 440,000 distinct CDR3 sequences, roughly 18% seen once. The sample was PBMCs or a T cell subset sorted from them (not recorded which). The receptor set was obtained from an adult woman who had mild COVID-19 (a few samples of this study predate the infection). Cell type and time point are not known.

The chain recombines TRBV7-9 with TRBJ1-1; perhaps TRBD1 as D (5 bases). The CDR3 totals 15 residues. CDR1 SEHNR and CDR2 FQNEAQ come from the germline V gene (reference sequence). The V gene lost 7 bases and the J gene lost 0 bases, with 15 bases spanning the gap. The CDR3 DNA sequence: TGTGCCAGCAACGACGAGGGGCGGATGAACACTGAAGCTTTCTTT. Amino acid sequence: CASNDEGRMNTEAFF.

This clonotype has only a few counts. The chain combines TRBV6-6 with TRBJ2-7; TRBD1 matches at 9 bases. Germline V gives CDR1 MNHNY, CDR2 SVGAGI (reference sequence). The CDR3 is 13 residues long. J gave up 7 bases and V 4 bases, and 5 bases lay outside the gene matches. The CDR3 DNA reads as TGTGCCAGCAGTTCGACAGGGGGTGTGGAGCAGTACTTC. Its protein is CASSSTGGVEQYF.

This clonotype was seen a few times. This chain uses TRBV19 with TRBJ2-7, with D hard to call. The V gene's germline CDR1 is LNHDA and CDR2 SQIVND (reference sequence). The CDR3 is made up of 13 amino acids. V shed 6 bases and J shed 3 bases, with 12 bases lying between them. Written as DNA, the CDR3 is TGTGCCAGTAGCCCAGTCCCAGTCTACGAGCAGTACTTC. Protein product: CASSPVPVYEQYF.

V is TRBV7-2 and J is TRBJ2-2; D may be TRBD1 (6 bases). CDR1 SGHTA and CDR2 FQGNSA come from the germline V gene. Deletions cut 6 bases from V and 10 bases from J, with 21 bases between. The CDR3 length is 15 residues. This chain's CDR3 is CASSSQGQGQKELFF. The DNA of the CDR3 is TGTGCCAGCAGTTCCCAAGGGCAGGGGCAAAAGGAGCTGTTTTTT.

The rearrangement uses TRBV20-1 and TRBJ2-1; D is possibly TRBD2 (5 bases). This CDR3 is built from 16 residues. Germline-derived CDR1 and CDR2 are DFQATT and SNEGSKA (reference sequence). V was shortened by 6 bases and J by 0 bases, with 18 bases between the two germline ends. CDR3 in DNA: TGCAGTGCCAGCGGAGCGGAGGCCGCCTCCTACAATGAGCAGTTCTTC. This translates into CSASGAEAASYNEQFF.

This clonotype occurred once. The chain recombines TRBV7-9 with TRBJ2-3; TRBD1 agrees at 9 bases. The germline gives CDR1 SEHNR, CDR2 FQNEAQ (reference sequence). V was clipped by 2 bases and J by 15 bases; unmatched bases: 12. The CDR3 is made up of 14 amino acids. The chain's CDR3 is CASSLKPDRGNTYF. The CDR3 DNA reads as TGTGCCAGCAGCTTAAAACCCGACAGGGGGAACACTTATTTT. Complete variable domain (other parts from reference TRBV7-9 and TRBJ2-3): DTGVSQNPRHKITKRGQNVTFRCDPISEHNRLYWYRQTLGQGPEFLTYFQNEAQLEKSRLLSDRFSAERPKGSFSTLEIQRTEQGDSAMYLCASSLKPDRGNTYFGPGTRLTVL.

V gene TRBV4-1 combines with J gene TRBJ2-3, with 11 bases aligning to TRBD2. The CDR3 is made up of 17 amino acids. Germline lookup yields CDR1 MGHRA and CDR2 YSYEKL. With 4 bases clipped from V and 2 bases from J, the junction kept 8 bases outside the gene matches. For the CDR3, the DNA is TGCGCCAGCAGCCGATACGCTAGCGGGGGGCTCACAGATACGCAGTATTTT. Protein: CASSRYASGGLTDTQYF.

J is TRBJ1-1 and V is TRBV20-1, with 10 bases fitting TRBD1. The CDR3 is made up of 18 amino acids. The germline V gene encodes CDR1 DFQATT and CDR2 SNEGSKA (reference sequence). V was clipped by 1 base and J by 3 bases; unmatched bases: 14. CDR3 sequence: CSARGYGQGVRSDTEAFF. As DNA, the CDR3 is TGCAGTGCTAGAGGATACGGACAGGGGGTTAGGTCGGACACTGAAGCTTTCTTT.

The J gene is TRBJ2-7, the V gene TRBV6-6; 9 bases line up with TRBD1. Germline values: CDR1 MNHNY, CDR2 SVGAGI (reference sequence). V was clipped by 6 bases and J by 6 bases; unmatched bases: 9. This CDR3 comprises 14 residues. The CDR3 DNA reads TGTGCCAGCAGCGAGCCGGGACAGGGATCCGAGCAGTACTTC. Protein product: CASSEPGQGSEQYF.

The rearrangement uses TRBV24-1 and TRBJ2-7, with D tentatively TRBD2 (6 bases). The ends were cut back, 5 bases at V and 2 bases at J, with 9 bases in the middle. This CDR3 has 13 residues. Germline V lookup: CDR1 KGHDR, CDR2 SFDVKD. The DNA of the CDR3 is TGTGCCACCAGTGCGGGGGATGCCTACGAGCAGTACTTC. It codes for CATSAGDAYEQYF.

V gene TRBV4-2 combines with J gene TRBJ2-2; 7 positions agree with TRBD2. The V gene's germline CDR1 is LGHNA and CDR2 YNFKEQ. With 0 bases clipped from V and 1 base from J, the junction kept 11 bases outside the gene matches. This CDR3 has 19 amino acids. DNA of the CDR3: TGTGCCAGCAGCCAAGATCGGCCGGCTAGCGGAATGAACACCGGGGAGCTGTTTTTT. This encodes CASSQDRPASGMNTGELFF.

This clonotype has just a few counts. This sequence joins TRBV12-3 or TRBV12-4 and TRBJ2-3, with D hard to call. Trimming took off 4 bases at V and 2 bases at J, with 7 bases between the two ends. This CDR3 has 13 amino acids. The chain's CDR3 is CASSSPNTDTQYF. CDR3 bases: TGTGCCAGCAGTTCGCCCAACACAGATACGCAGTATTTT.

The rearrangement joins TRBV27 to TRBJ2-7; the match to TRBD1 covers 8 bases. V was clipped by 1 base and J by 9 bases; unmatched bases: 11. The CDR3 is made up of 15 amino acids. Germline-derived CDR1 and CDR2 are MNHEY and SMNVEV (reference sequence). The CDR3 sequence: CASSLFEPGTGGQYF. In nucleotides, the CDR3 is TGTGCCAGCAGTTTATTCGAACCGGGAACAGGGGGGCAGTACTTC.

Only a few counts were recorded for this clonotype. One end of the junction varies from germline; a read error may be responsible. V is TRBV24-1 and J is TRBJ1-1; D is undetermined. Germline V lookup: CDR1 KGHDR, CDR2 SFDVKD. The CDR3 runs to 13 residues. CDR3 amino acids: CATSDSRTKALIF. DNA of the CDR3: TGTGCCACCAGTGATTCTAGGACCAAGGCTTTAATCTTT.

The CDR3 region is CASSQDTHRRPSSYNEQFF. The CDR3 DNA sequence: TGCGCCAGCAGCCAAGACACCCACCGTCGACCGAGCTCCTACAATGAGCAGTTCTTC. This chain connects TRBV4-3 to TRBJ2-1; D not resolved. The CDR3 consists of 19 residues. Trimming pared 0 bases from V and 0 bases from J, leaving 18 bases between. Germline assignment: CDR1 LGHNA and CDR2 YSLEER.

This clonotype was seen a handful of times. The J gene is TRBJ2-3, the V gene TRBV29-1; no reliable D call. This CDR3 is built from 11 residues. Germline V gives CDR1 SQVTM, CDR2 ANQGSEA. Trimming pared 3 bases from V and 5 bases from J, leaving 6 bases between. This chain's CDR3 is CSVDVGDTQYF. The CDR3 DNA is TGCAGCGTTGACGTAGGAGATACGCAGTATTTT.

This clonotype occurred a few times. The chain carries TRBV11-2 and TRBJ2-1; the D is unclear. This CDR3 contains 11 residues. In germline, CDR1 is SGHAT, CDR2 FQNNGV. With 5 bases removed from V and 11 bases from J, the gap between germline ends came to 10 bases. Here the CDR3 DNA reads TGTGCCAGCAGCACTCTGACGCAGCAGTTCTTC. Encoded protein: CASSTLTQQFF.

This chain links TRBV7-3 with TRBJ2-2; D uncertain. The CDR3 spans 13 residues. CDR1 and CDR2 from the germline V gene are SGHTA and FQGTGA. V was cut by 3 bases and J by 5 bases, with 7 bases left in between. CDR3 nucleotides: TGTGCCAGCAGCTTTAGGAAGACCGGGGAGCTGTTTTTT. Its translation is CASSFRKTGELFF.

This clonotype was seen many times. J is TRBJ1-1 and V is TRBV5-5, with 9 bases identical to TRBD1. Germline trimming cut 4 bases from V and 4 bases from J; bases unmatched to any gene: 11. Germline V gives CDR1 SGHKS, CDR2 YYEKEE (reference sequence). The CDR3 contains 16 residues. The CDR3 region is CASSPGTGYEGTEAFF. The CDR3 DNA sequence: TGTGCCAGCAGCCCTGGGACAGGGTACGAGGGCACTGAAGCTTTCTTT.

This clonotype has more than one count but fewer than ten. The rearrangement joins TRBV20-1 to TRBJ2-2, with unresolved D. With 3 bases removed from V and 0 bases from J, the gap between germline ends came to 8 bases. Germline lookup yields CDR1 DFQATT and CDR2 SNEGSKA (reference sequence). CDR3 size: 14 residues. The CDR3 bases are TGCAGTGCTAGCCCCTGGGCGAACACCGGGGAGCTGTTTTTT. This translates into CSASPWANTGELFF.

The V call is TRBV6-5, the J call TRBJ2-7; D tentatively fits TRBD1 or TRBD2 (6 bases each). CDR1 and CDR2 (germline): MNHEY, SVGAGI. This CDR3 is 15 amino acids long. The V and J ends lost 2 bases and 6 bases respectively, with 17 bases between them. The CDR3 reads CASSYPGAMRSEQYF. CDR3 sequence (DNA): TGTGCCAGCAGTTACCCGGGGGCTATGCGATCCGAGCAGTACTTC.

V usage is TRBV6-1 and J usage is TRBJ1-2; D gene unclear. The germline CDR1 and CDR2 sequences are MNHNS and SASEGT. The length of the CDR3 is 14 residues. V was clipped by 6 bases and J by 2 bases, with 13 bases between them. The CDR3 protein is CASRVLGQNYGYTF. Written as DNA, the CDR3 is TGTGCCAGCAGGGTACTAGGGCAGAACTATGGCTACACCTTC.

The chain has TRBV4-1 and TRBJ1-2; possible D gene TRBD1, 5 bases. Germline CDR1 reads MGHRA; CDR2 reads YSYEKL. V gave up 0 bases and J gave up 5 bases, with 19 bases separating them. The CDR3 contains 17 residues. This chain's CDR3 is CASSQDQGYMPLYGYTF. CDR3 in DNA: TGCGCCAGCAGCCAAGACCAGGGATATATGCCCCTATATGGCTACACCTTC.